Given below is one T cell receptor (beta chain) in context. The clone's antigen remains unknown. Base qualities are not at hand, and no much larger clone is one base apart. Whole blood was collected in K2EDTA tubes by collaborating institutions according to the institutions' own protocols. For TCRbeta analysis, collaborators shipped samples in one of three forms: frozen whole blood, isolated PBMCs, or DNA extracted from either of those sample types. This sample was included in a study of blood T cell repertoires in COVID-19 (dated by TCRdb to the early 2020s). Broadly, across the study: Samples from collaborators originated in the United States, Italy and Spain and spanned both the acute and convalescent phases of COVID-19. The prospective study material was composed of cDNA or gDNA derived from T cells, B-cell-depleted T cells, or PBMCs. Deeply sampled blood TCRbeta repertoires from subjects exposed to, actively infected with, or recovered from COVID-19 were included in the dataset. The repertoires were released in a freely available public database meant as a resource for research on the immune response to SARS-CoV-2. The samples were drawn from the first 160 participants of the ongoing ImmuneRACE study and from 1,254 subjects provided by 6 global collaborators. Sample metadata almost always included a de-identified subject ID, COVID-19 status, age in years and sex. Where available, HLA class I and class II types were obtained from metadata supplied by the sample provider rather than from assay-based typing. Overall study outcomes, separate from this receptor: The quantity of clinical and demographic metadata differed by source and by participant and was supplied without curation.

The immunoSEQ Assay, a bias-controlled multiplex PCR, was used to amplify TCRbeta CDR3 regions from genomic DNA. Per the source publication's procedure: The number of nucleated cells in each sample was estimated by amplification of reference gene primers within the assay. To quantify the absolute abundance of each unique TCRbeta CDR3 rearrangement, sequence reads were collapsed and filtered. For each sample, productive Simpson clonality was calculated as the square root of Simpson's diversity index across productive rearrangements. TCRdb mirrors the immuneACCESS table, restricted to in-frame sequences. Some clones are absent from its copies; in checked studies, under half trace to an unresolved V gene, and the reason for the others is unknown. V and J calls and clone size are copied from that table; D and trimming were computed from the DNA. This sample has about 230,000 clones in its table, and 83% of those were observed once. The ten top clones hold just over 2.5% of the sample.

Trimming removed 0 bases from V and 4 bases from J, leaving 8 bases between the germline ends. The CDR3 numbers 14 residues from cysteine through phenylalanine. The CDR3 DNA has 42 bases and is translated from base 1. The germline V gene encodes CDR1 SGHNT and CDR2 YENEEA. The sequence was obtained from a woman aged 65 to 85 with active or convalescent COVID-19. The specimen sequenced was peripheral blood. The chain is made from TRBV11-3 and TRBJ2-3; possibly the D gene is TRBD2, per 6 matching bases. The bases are TGTGCCAGCAGCTTAGATGGAGGGGCAGATACGCAGTATTTT. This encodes CASSLDGGADTQYF.